Sequencing of this TCR beta chain was carried out in a study of CD8+ T cells in alopecia areata. Study details: Patients received oral tofacitinib, 5 to 10 mg twice daily, for moderate-to-severe alopecia areata.

This clone was recorded at least ten times. Its antigen remains unidentified. RNA was isolated and reverse transcribed to cDNA, the sequencing template. Only in-frame clones appear in the TCRdb table, and some are missing; sequencing was by immunoSEQ multiplex PCR. In the table there are 150,000 or so clones, around 83% of which are singletons. The treatment denotes: oral pan-JAK inhibitor, 5-10 mg twice daily. CD4+ and CD8+ T cells were sorted from PBMCs. The CDR3 extends over 15 amino acids. Germline V CDR1 and CDR2: SGHTA, FQGNSA. The junction had 7 bases not matched to a gene; V was cut back by 5 bases and J by 0 bases. Study outcomes and limitations: In blood and scalp, many expanded lesional clones persisted during tofacitinib. Clonality in the scalp and expanded CD8+ clones ranked among the top 100 were significantly decreased by tofacitinib.

This specimen was CD8+ T cells sorted from blood, taken at week 4, from a patient treated with tofacitinib. This rearrangement joins TRBV7-2 to TRBJ2-7, with 7 bases aligning to TRBD1. The sequence came from a human donor with alopecia areata. CDR3 amino acids: CASSPGTAFSYEQYF. As DNA, the CDR3 is TGTGCCAGCAGCCCCGGGACAGCTTTCTCCTACGAGCAGTACTTC.